A selection of T cell receptor beta chains follows, all from one sample in a study of blood T cells in healthy people across ages. TCRdb re-derived calls from the 5' RACE reads in MiXCR, one entry per CDR3 protein. The sample consists of about 650,000 distinct CDR3 sequences, roughly 32% of them appearing once. The material sequenced was blood. These receptor sequences come from a woman aged 80 or older in good health. Both conserved end residues are part of each CDR3. Each record gives: clone size, V gene, J gene, D gene, CDR3 protein, CDR3 DNA. The D gene is left open where the match is weak. The listing skips clone size in some rows; elsewhere it reads once, few, many or a size class.

>many|TRBV7-9|TRBJ2-3|-
CASSRDFSNTDTQYF
TGTGCCAGCAGTCGGGACTTTTCAAACACAGATACGCAGTATTTT
>many|TRBV9|TRBJ2-1|-
CASSSGTTSYNEQFF
TGTGCCAGCAGCTCCGGGACCACCTCCTACAATGAGCAGTTCTTC
>few|TRBV20-1|TRBJ2-7|TRBD1
CSARVTGTGIYNEQYF
TGCAGTGCTAGGGTAACGGGGACAGGGATCTACAATGAGCAGTACTTC
>many|TRBV20-1|TRBJ1-6|-
CSAITLSSYNSPLHF
TGCAGTGCTATCACCCTCAGCTCCTATAATTCACCCCTCCACTTT
>many|TRBV27|TRBJ2-2|TRBD1
CASSRTGTNTGELFF
TGTGCCAGCAGTAGGACAGGAACGAACACCGGGGAGCTGTTTTTT
>-|TRBV5-1|TRBJ2-3|TRBD2
CASSSSTSGGQTDTQYF
TGCGCCAGCAGCTCGTCCACTAGCGGGGGACAAACAGATACGCAGTATTTT
>few|TRBV11-2|TRBJ2-2|-
CASSLDPGLVGELFF
TGTGCCAGCAGCTTAGATCCGGGACTGGTCGGGGAGCTGTTTTTT
>many|TRBV20-1|TRBJ2-7|TRBD1
CSARPLRDRGKPYEQYF
TGCAGTGCTAGACCCCTCCGGGACAGGGGCAAACCCTACGAGCAGTACTTC
>-|TRBV6-2/TRBV6-3|TRBJ2-2|-
CASSYSWRTGELFF
TGTGCCAGCAGTTACTCATGGAGGACCGGAGAGCTGTTTTTT
>many|TRBV3-1|TRBJ1-5|-
CASSHEAAGSPQPQHF
TGTGCCAGCAGCCATGAAGCGGCCGGCTCCCCTCAGCCCCAGCATTTT
>-|TRBV11-2|TRBJ2-2|-
CASSLANRRGTGELFF
TGTGCCAGCAGCTTAGCGAACAGGCGGGGCACCGGGGAGCTGTTTTTT
>many|TRBV2|TRBJ2-7|-
CASTYNEFSYEQYF
TGTGCCAGCACTTACAACGAGTTCTCCTACGAGCAGTACTTC
>-|TRBV7-9|TRBJ1-1|TRBD1
CASSLTGGPLTRTEAFF
TGTGCCAGCAGCTTGACAGGGGGCCCCCTAACAAGGACTGAAGCTTTCTTT
>-|TRBV12-3/TRBV12-4|TRBJ2-1|-
CASSFRSGGYNEQFF
TGTGCCAGCAGTTTTCGTTCTGGCGGCTACAATGAGCAGTTCTTC
>few|TRBV11-3|TRBJ2-1|TRBD1
CASSLGTGTGFEQFF
TGTGCCAGCAGCTTGGGGACCGGGACAGGTTTCGAGCAGTTCTTC
>-|TRBV29-1|TRBJ2-2|-
CSTPGTPNTGELFF
TGCAGCACCCCCGGGACACCGAACACCGGGGAGCTGTTTTTT
>many|TRBV7-2|TRBJ2-5|-
CASSSQGRRETQYF
TGTGCCAGCAGCTCCCAGGGGCGGAGGGAGACCCAGTACTTC
>many|TRBV7-9|TRBJ1-2|-
CASEQNYGYTF
TGTGCCAGCGAGCAGAACTATGGCTACACCTTC
>-|TRBV27|TRBJ1-6|TRBD1
CASAYRGQSNSPLYF
TGTGCCAGCGCCTACAGGGGGCAAAGTAATTCACCCCTCTACTTT
>-|TRBV7-2|TRBJ2-1|-
CASSPSGFPGGEQFF
TGTGCCAGCAGCCCCTCGGGATTCCCTGGGGGTGAGCAGTTCTTC
>many|TRBV6-2/TRBV6-3|TRBJ2-5|TRBD2
CASRPGGGPQETQYF
TGTGCCAGCAGACCGGGCGGGGGTCCTCAAGAGACCCAGTACTTC
>-|TRBV7-3|TRBJ2-1|TRBD1
CASSRGQGFYNEQFF
TGTGCCAGCAGCCGCGGACAGGGTTTTTACAATGAGCAGTTCTTC
>many|TRBV6-5|TRBJ1-1|-
CASSDLSAGNTEAFF
TGTGCCAGCAGTGACCTTTCGGCGGGGAACACTGAAGCTTTCTTT
>-|TRBV7-2|TRBJ2-1|-
CASREFRGYNEQFF
TGTGCCAGCAGGGAGTTTCGGGGGTACAATGAGCAGTTCTTC
>many|TRBV4-3|TRBJ2-1|-
CASSQDPAVAISYNEQFF
TGCGCCAGCAGCCAAGATCCTGCGGTGGCTATATCCTACAATGAGCAGTTCTTC
>-|TRBV2|TRBJ1-1|-
CASSEQGMKGSEAFF
TGTGCCAGCAGTGAACAGGGGATGAAGGGGTCTGAAGCTTTCTTT
>many|TRBV6-5|TRBJ2-3|-
CASSSSGDTDTQYF
TGTGCCAGCAGTTCTTCAGGGGACACAGATACGCAGTATTTT
>many|TRBV5-6|TRBJ2-1|-
CASSRGHLSYNEQFF
TGTGCCAGCAGCCGTGGACACCTTTCCTACAATGAGCAGTTCTTC
>few|TRBV6-2/TRBV6-3|TRBJ1-5|TRBD1
CASSYLGQGRNQPQHF
TGTGCCAGCAGTTACCTGGGACAGGGGAGGAATCAGCCCCAGCATTTT
>few|TRBV28|TRBJ1-6|TRBD1
CASSPPGTGNLGYNSPLHF
TGTGCCAGCAGCCCTCCGGGGACAGGGAATTTAGGGTATAATTCACCCCTCCACTTT
>few|TRBV25-1|TRBJ1-4|-
CASSEWGDNEKLFF
TGTGCCAGCAGTGAGTGGGGTGATAATGAAAAACTGTTTTTT
>-|TRBV7-3|TRBJ2-3|-
CASSFEAPGVGHTQYF
TGTGCCAGCAGCTTCGAGGCTCCGGGAGTAGGGCATACGCAGTATTTT
>many|TRBV3-1|TRBJ1-1|TRBD1
CASRRQGLDEAFF
TGTGCCAGCAGAAGACAGGGGCTCGATGAAGCTTTCTTT
>few|TRBV20-1|TRBJ2-7|TRBD2
CSAELAGGYNEQYF
TGCAGTGCGGAACTAGCGGGGGGGTACAATGAGCAGTACTTC
>many|TRBV2|TRBJ2-7|-
CASSEIRGNYEQYF
TGTGCCAGCAGTGAAATCCGGGGGAATTACGAGCAGTACTTC
>many|TRBV4-3|TRBJ2-1|-
CASSQEANSVNEQFF
TGCGCCAGCAGCCAAGAGGCCAATTCTGTCAATGAGCAGTTCTTC
>many|TRBV10-3|TRBJ2-7|-
CAISFRGTYEQYF
TGTGCCATCAGTTTCAGGGGAACCTACGAGCAGTACTTC
>-|TRBV25-1|TRBJ2-7|TRBD2
CASSESGGYEQYF
TGTGCCAGCAGTGAATCGGGAGGCTACGAGCAGTACTTC
>many|TRBV18|TRBJ1-6|TRBD1
CASSPGQGASPLHF
TGTGCCAGCTCACCCGGACAGGGGGCTTCACCCCTCCACTTT
>many|TRBV6-6|TRBJ2-3|-
CASSYPGDFLDTQYF
TGTGCCAGCAGTTACCCAGGGGACTTTTTAGATACGCAGTATTTT
>-|TRBV7-2|TRBJ2-7|-
CASSLSAGVGYEQYF
TGTGCCAGCAGCTTAAGTGCTGGGGTGGGTTACGAGCAGTACTTC
>-|TRBV6-6|TRBJ2-3|TRBD2
CAGRGTSGGTDTQYF
TGTGCCGGCAGAGGAACTAGCGGGGGCACAGATACGCAGTATTTT
>-|TRBV6-2/TRBV6-3|TRBJ2-1|-
CASSDPMGSSYNEQFF
TGTGCCAGCAGTGACCCGATGGGGAGCTCCTACAATGAGCAGTTCTTC
>few|TRBV20-1|TRBJ1-4|-
CSAAGGRNEKLFF
TGCAGTGCCGCGGGGGGGCGTAATGAAAAACTGTTTTTT
>many|TRBV6-5|TRBJ1-2|-
CASSYAVGGYTF
TGTGCCAGCAGTTACGCTGTGGGTGGCTACACCTTC
>few|TRBV27|TRBJ2-7|TRBD1
CASGHKIQGRRSSYEQYF
TGTGCCAGCGGACATAAAATACAGGGGCGGAGGAGCTCCTACGAGCAGTACTTC
>few|TRBV3-1|TRBJ2-1|TRBD1
CASSQQYRGSYNEQFF
TGTGCCAGCAGCCAACAGTACAGGGGCTCCTACAATGAGCAGTTCTTC
>many|TRBV20-1|TRBJ1-6|-
CSATVTGSNSPLHF
TGCAGTGCCACAGTAACAGGATCCAATTCACCCCTCCACTTT
>many|TRBV20-1|TRBJ1-4|TRBD1
CSAPGQNNEKLFF
TGCAGTGCTCCGGGACAGAATAATGAAAAACTGTTTTTT
>-|TRBV6-6|TRBJ2-1|TRBD2
CASERDSYNEQFF
TGTGCCAGCGAGCGGGACTCCTACAATGAGCAGTTCTTC
>few|TRBV7-2|TRBJ2-2|TRBD2
CASTVGSGGANTGELFF
TGTGCCAGCACCGTTGGTAGTGGGGGGGCGAACACCGGGGAGCTGTTTTTT
>many|TRBV11-3|TRBJ2-7|-
CASSLYPGEQYF
TGTGCCAGCAGCTTATACCCCGGCGAGCAGTACTTC
>-|TRBV7-9|TRBJ1-1|-
CASSFILVNTEAFF
TGTGCCAGCAGCTTCATCTTAGTCAACACTGAAGCTTTCTTT
>many|TRBV20-1|TRBJ2-5|-
CSAREGNQETQYF
TGCAGTGCTAGAGAGGGCAACCAAGAGACCCAGTACTTC
>many|TRBV20-1|TRBJ1-2|-
CSAYDRENRPGYGYTF
TGCAGTGCTTACGACCGGGAAAATAGGCCTGGCTATGGCTACACCTTC
>once|TRBV9|TRBJ1-1|-
CASSVAPLSGTMNTEAFF
TGTGCCAGCAGCGTAGCTCCCCTCAGCGGTACTATGAACACTGAAGCTTTCTTT